The 16 T cell receptor beta chains below come from one sample, sequenced in a study of blood T cell repertoires in COVID-19. Method: immunoSEQ multiplex PCR; TCRdb's copy keeps in-frame clones and lacks some. The sample carries 200,000 to 250,000 clones, around 86% recorded once. The source material was peripheral blood. These TCRs come from a woman between 65 and 79 years old with active or convalescent COVID-19.

V and J are TRBV2 and TRBJ1-1; D remains ambiguous. Per germline, CDR1 SNHLY and CDR2 FYNNEI. V was clipped by 3 bases and J by 1 base, with 6 bases between them. The CDR3 length is 13 residues. The CDR3 DNA reads as TGTGCCAGCAGTGATAGAGGGAACACTGAAGCTTTCTTT. Amino acid sequence: CASSDRGNTEAFF.

The V call is TRBV5-6, the J call TRBJ1-5; 7 bases fit TRBD1. The length of the CDR3 is 15 residues. Germline CDR1 SGHDT, CDR2 YYEEEE. With V trimmed by 2 bases and J by 4 bases, 6 bases remained unmatched. DNA of the CDR3: TGTGCCAGCAGCTTCGGGCAGGGGGTAAATCAGCCCCAGCATTTT. This codes for CASSFGQGVNQPQHF.

The chain links TRBV9 to TRBJ1-1; D remains ambiguous. The CDR3 totals 14 residues. V lost 1 base to trimming and J lost 1 base, with 8 bases between them. The germline gives CDR1 SGDLS, CDR2 YYNGEE. CDR3 DNA sequence: TGTGCCAGCAGCGTAATGGAGGCGAACACTGAAGCTTTCTTT. This gives the protein CASSVMEANTEAFF.

The chain joins TRBV10-3 to TRBJ2-1, with D possibly TRBD1 on 7 matching bases. In germline, CDR1 is ENHRY, CDR2 SYGVKD. The V and J ends lost 0 bases and 4 bases respectively, with 10 bases between them. The CDR3 is 15 amino acids. Here the CDR3 DNA reads TGTGCCATCAGTGAGTCGACAGGGAGGTACAATGAGCAGTTCTTC. As protein: CAISESTGRYNEQFF.

The J gene is TRBJ1-5, the V gene TRBV11-2, with 9 bases lining up with TRBD1. CDR1 and CDR2 from the germline V gene are SGHAT and FQNNGV. V was pared by 4 bases and J by 7 bases, with 5 bases of the junction left unmatched. This CDR3 contains 14 residues. For the CDR3, the DNA is TGTGCCAGCAGCTCGGACAGGGGAGGGCAGCCCCAGCATTTT. The encoded protein is CASSSDRGGQPQHF.

This chain uses TRBV6-2 or TRBV6-3 with TRBJ2-3, with 7 nucleotides matching TRBD1. Trimming took 0 bases from V and 2 from J; bases not matched to a gene: 11. The CDR3 runs 18 residues. Looked up from germline, CDR1 is MNHEY and CDR2 is SVGEGT. CDR3: CASSYSRQRGQDTDTQYF. DNA for the CDR3: TGTGCCAGCAGTTACTCTCGGCAAAGAGGACAGGACACAGATACGCAGTATTTT.

The chain joins TRBV6-2 or TRBV6-3 to TRBJ2-3; tentative D call: TRBD2 (6 bases). The germline V gene encodes CDR1 MNHEY and CDR2 SVGEGT. With 1 base removed from V and 6 bases from J, the gap between germline ends came to 14 bases. The CDR3 totals 15 residues. This CDR3 reads CASSYYGGLGDTQYF. CDR3 DNA sequence: TGTGCCAGCAGTTACTACGGGGGACTGGGGGATACGCAGTATTTT.

This chain joins TRBV19 and TRBJ2-5, with 10 bases aligning to TRBD2. J gave up 4 bases and V 5 bases, and 4 bases lay outside the gene matches. There are 14 residues in the CDR3. CDR1 LNHDA and CDR2 SQIVND come from the germline V gene (reference sequence). The CDR3 sequence: CASSPRTSGETQYF. CDR3 coding DNA: TGTGCCAGTAGTCCCCGGACTAGCGGAGAGACCCAGTACTTC. The whole variable domain, filled in from reference TRBV19 and TRBJ2-5, reads DGGITQSPKYLFRKEGQNVTLSCEQNLNHDAMYWYRQDPGQGLRLIYYSQIVNDFQKGDIAEGYSVSREKKESFPLTVTSAQKNPTAFYLCASSPRTSGETQYFGPGTRLLVL.

The chain has TRBV12-5 and TRBJ2-3; TRBD2 might be the D (5 bases). V lost 9 bases and J 4 bases, leaving 20 bases between the germline ends. The CDR3 extends over 15 amino acids. Germline CDR1 reads LGHNT; CDR2 reads FRNRAP. The DNA of the CDR3 is TGTGCTAGCGGAAAAAGAGGGTTGGTGTCAGATACGCAGTATTTT. It is translated as CASGKRGLVSDTQYF.

The chain is built from TRBV5-1 and TRBJ1-2, with 7 bases matching TRBD1. Trimming at V came to 0 bases and at J to 3 bases, leaving 2 bases not matched to a gene. This CDR3 has 14 amino acids. Germline CDR1 reads SGHRS; CDR2 reads YFSETQ. The CDR3 region is CASSLGGGDYGYTF. CDR3 DNA sequence: TGCGCCAGCAGCTTGGGAGGGGGCGACTATGGCTACACCTTC. Looking up the rest from reference TRBV5-1 and TRBJ1-2 gives the full variable domain: KAGVTQTPRYLIKTRGQQVTLSCSPISGHRSVSWYQQTPGQGLQFLFEYFSETQRNKGNFPGRFSGRQFSNSRSEMNVSTLELGDSALYLCASSLGGGDYGYTFGSGTRLTVV.

This chain connects TRBV7-2 to TRBJ1-1; possibly TRBD1 for D (5 bases). Germline values: CDR1 SGHTA, CDR2 FQGNSA. The CDR3 is made up of 14 amino acids. Between the trimmed V and J ends, which lost 5 bases and 1 base, there was a span of 11 bases. The DNA of the CDR3 is TGTGCCAGCAGCCCGAGGGGAGGGAACACTGAAGCTTTCTTT. It yields the protein CASSPRGGNTEAFF.

The V and J genes are TRBV14 and TRBJ1-3; D is uncertain. Germline CDR1 is SGHDN and CDR2 is FVKESK. This CDR3 is built from 15 residues. With 1 base removed from V and 0 bases from J, the gap between germline ends came to 7 bases. The DNA for the CDR3 is TGTGCCAGCAGCCAAGTCTCCAGCTCTGGAAACACCATATATTTT. Its protein product is CASSQVSSSGNTIYF.

This chain uses TRBV5-1 with TRBJ1-4; perhaps TRBD1 as D (6 bases). The CDR3 loop spans 15 amino acids. Trimming took off 4 bases at V and 7 bases at J, with 17 bases between the two ends. Per the germline V gene, CDR1 is SGHRS and CDR2 is YFSETQ. The DNA of the CDR3 is TGCGCCAGCAGCATTGGATCCGGGACAACTGAAAAACTGTTTTTT. Protein sequence: CASSIGSGTTEKLFF.

CDR3 DNA sequence: TGTGCCAGCAGTTACTCGACTGGGACAGGGAGACTCGGCAATGAGCAGTTCTTC. Encoded protein: CASSYSTGTGRLGNEQFF. The chain has TRBV6-2 or TRBV6-3 and TRBJ2-1; TRBD1 agrees at 9 bases. With 0 bases clipped from V and 6 bases from J, the junction kept 12 bases outside the gene matches. The germline gives CDR1 MNHEY, CDR2 SVGEGT. This CDR3 spans 18 amino acids.

This sequence joins TRBV24-1 and TRBJ1-5; D may be TRBD1 (6 bases). Trimming took off 4 bases at V and 7 bases at J, with 13 bases between the two ends. Germline assignment: CDR1 KGHDR and CDR2 SFDVKD. This CDR3 spans 14 amino acids. The CDR3 protein is CATSEGGRSQPQHF. DNA for the CDR3: TGTGCCACCAGTGAGGGGGGGCGAAGCCAGCCCCAGCATTTT.

J is TRBJ1-4 and V is TRBV5-5, with 10 bases fitting TRBD1. After removal of 4 bases from V and 5 bases from J, the junction contained 2 bases not matched to a gene. This CDR3 comprises 14 residues. CDR1 and CDR2 (germline): SGHKS, YYEKEE (reference sequence). The CDR3 coding sequence is TGTGCCAGCAGCGGGGGACAGGGGAATGAAAAACTGTTTTTT. Protein sequence: CASSGGQGNEKLFF.